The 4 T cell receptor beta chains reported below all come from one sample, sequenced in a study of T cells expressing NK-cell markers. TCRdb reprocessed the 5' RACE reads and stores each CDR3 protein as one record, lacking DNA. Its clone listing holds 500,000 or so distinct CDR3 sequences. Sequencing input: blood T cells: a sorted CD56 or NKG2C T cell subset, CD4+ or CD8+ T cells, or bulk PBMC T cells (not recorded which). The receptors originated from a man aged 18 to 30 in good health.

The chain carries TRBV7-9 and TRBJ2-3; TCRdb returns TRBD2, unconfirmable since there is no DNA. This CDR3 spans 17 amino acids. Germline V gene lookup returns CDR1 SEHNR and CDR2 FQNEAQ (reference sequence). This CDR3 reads CASSRIRGSLLTDTQYF.

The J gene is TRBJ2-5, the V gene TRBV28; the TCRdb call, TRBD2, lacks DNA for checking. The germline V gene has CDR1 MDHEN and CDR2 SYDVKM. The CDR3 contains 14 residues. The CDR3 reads CASSRGSYQETQYF.

CDR3: CASSLGLAAWGAQYF. This chain links TRBV11-2 with TRBJ2-5; there is no DNA to check the TCRdb D call of TRBD2. This CDR3 region has 15 residues. Per germline, CDR1 SGHAT and CDR2 FQNNGV.

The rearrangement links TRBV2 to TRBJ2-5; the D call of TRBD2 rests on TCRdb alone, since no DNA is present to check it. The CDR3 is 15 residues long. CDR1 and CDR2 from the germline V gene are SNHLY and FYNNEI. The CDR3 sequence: CASETVAGGVETQYF.